The 32 T cell receptor beta chains in this list originate from one sample, sequenced in a study of blood T cell repertoires in COVID-19. Produced via immunoSEQ multiplex PCR; TCRdb's table is partial and in-frame only. The sample has approximately 94,000 clones; 85% to 90% are singletons. The source material was peripheral blood. All receptors derive from a woman in her 70s with acute or convalescent COVID-19.

The chain has TRBV11-2 and TRBJ2-1; 8 bases align to TRBD2. CDR3 length: 18 amino acids. Germline CDR1 SGHAT, CDR2 FQNNGV. V lost 2 bases, J lost 3 bases, and 12 bases stayed unmatched. Written as DNA, the CDR3 is TGTGCCAGCAGCTTAACCACGGGGGGGCTAAAAGTCTACAATGAGCAGTTCTTC. Encoded protein: CASSLTTGGLKVYNEQFF.

On this clone: Other DNA sequences in this specimen translate into the identical CDR3. The chain uses TRBV7-9 and TRBJ2-3, with D unclear. Germline values: CDR1 SEHNR, CDR2 FQNEAQ (reference sequence). Trimming shortened V by 3 bases and J by 0 bases, and 7 bases separated the two germline ends. The CDR3 spans 14 residues. The CDR3, as DNA: TGTGCCAGCAGCTTCTCGGGTAGCACAGATACGCAGTATTTT. Amino acids: CASSFSGSTDTQYF.

This chain links TRBV7-2 with TRBJ2-3, with D possibly being TRBD2 (5 bases). Germline CDR1 and CDR2: SGHTA and FQGNSA. The V and J ends lost 8 bases and 1 base respectively, with 22 bases between them. This CDR3 is built from 17 residues. For the CDR3, the DNA is TGTGCCAGCTCCCTCGGCGGGCGCTTCCGTCGCACAGATACGCAGTATTTT. Its protein is CASSLGGRFRRTDTQYF.

This rearrangement joins TRBV4-1 to TRBJ2-5, with 8 bases matching TRBD2. The germline V gene encodes CDR1 MGHRA and CDR2 YSYEKL. The J segment lost 5 bases and the V segment lost 2 bases, leaving 4 bases of the junction unmatched. This CDR3 spans 14 amino acids. This CDR3 reads CASSQRRGGETQYF. DNA of the CDR3: TGCGCCAGCAGCCAACGTCGCGGGGGGGAGACCCAGTACTTC.

This clone was seen once. The rearrangement joins TRBV6-6 to TRBJ1-2; TRBD1 agrees at 9 bases. The CDR3 runs 17 residues. From germline, CDR1 is MNHNY and CDR2 SVGAGI (reference sequence). Unmatched junction bases numbered 10, after V lost 5 bases and J lost 0 bases. Here the CDR3 reads CASSLRQGDTSNYGYTF. CDR3 bases: TGTGCCAGCAGTCTGAGACAGGGGGATACCTCTAACTATGGCTACACCTTC.

V gene TRBV5-8 combines with J gene TRBJ2-7; TRBD2 matches at 9 bases. V shed 2 bases and J 3 bases; nucleotides not matched to a gene: 6. CDR3 length: 15 residues. The germline CDR1 and CDR2 sequences are SGHTS and YDEGEE. The CDR3 sequence is CASSLQAGGGYEQYF. CDR3 nucleotide sequence: TGTGCCAGCAGCTTACAAGCGGGGGGCGGCTACGAGCAGTACTTC.

For the CDR3, the DNA is TGCGCCAGCAGCTTTGGGACACACCCCTACGAGCAGTACTTC. Its translation: CASSFGTHPYEQYF. The V gene is TRBV5-1, the J gene TRBJ2-7, with D possibly TRBD1 on 6 matching bases. The CDR3 contains 14 residues. Trimming took 2 bases from V and 2 from J, leaving 11 bases between them. In germline, CDR1 is SGHRS, CDR2 YFSETQ.

The chain is built from TRBV11-2 and TRBJ2-3; a weak D match, TRBD2 (6 bases). CDR1 and CDR2 (germline): SGHAT, FQNNGV. Trimming removed 1 base at V and 2 bases at J, with 13 bases between. The CDR3 consists of 16 residues. CDR3 in amino acids: CASSLGSGTFTDTQYF. The CDR3 coding sequence is TGTGCCAGCAGCTTAGGTAGCGGAACCTTCACAGATACGCAGTATTTT.

This chain connects TRBV29-1 to TRBJ2-7, with D maybe TRBD2 (5 bases). The CDR3 is made up of 13 amino acids. The germline V and J ends were trimmed by 6 bases and 6 bases, with 18 bases remaining between them. The V gene's germline CDR1 is SQVTM and CDR2 ANQGSEA. The CDR3 DNA follows: TGCAGCGTAGGACTTACCTACCCTACCGAGCAGTACTTC. This translates into CSVGLTYPTEQYF.

The CDR3 region is CASSRIRQGDKLFF. The DNA for the CDR3 is TGTGCCAGCAGTCGGATTAGACAGGGTGACAAACTGTTTTTT. V and J are TRBV6-6 and TRBJ1-4, with 7 bases matching TRBD1. CDR1 MNHNY and CDR2 SVGAGI come from the germline V gene (reference sequence). The CDR3 is 14 amino acids. V was clipped by 5 bases and J by 11 bases; unmatched bases: 11.

V is TRBV4-1 and J is TRBJ1-2; possibly TRBD1 for D (5 bases). Deletions cut 2 bases from V and 8 bases from J, with 15 bases between. The CDR3 sequence is 14 residues long. Germline V gene data show CDR1 as MGHRA and CDR2 as YSYEKL. DNA of the CDR3: TGCGCCAGCAGCCAATTACAGGTGCCGAGCGGCTACACCTTC. Amino acids: CASSQLQVPSGYTF.

V usage is TRBV9 and J usage is TRBJ2-1, with D maybe TRBD2 (6 bases). The germline gives CDR1 SGDLS, CDR2 YYNGEE. V lost 4 bases and J lost 4, with 15 bases in between. The CDR3 loop spans 15 amino acids. The CDR3 is CASSPMRGNYNEQFF. The CDR3 region has the DNA TGTGCCAGCAGCCCCATGCGCGGGAATTACAATGAGCAGTTCTTC.

This chain uses TRBV10-3 with TRBJ1-1, with a weak D call TRBD1 (6 bases). CDR3 length equals 13 residues. Germline V gives CDR1 ENHRY, CDR2 SYGVKD. Deletions cut 8 bases from V and 1 base from J, with 11 bases between. The CDR3 region is CAIRDIGNTEAFF. The CDR3 DNA reads as TGTGCCATCCGGGACATCGGGAACACTGAAGCTTTCTTT.

The rearrangement joins TRBV13 to TRBJ2-6, with 14 bases aligning to TRBD2. In germline, CDR1 is PRHDT, CDR2 FYEKMQ (reference sequence). The junction had 13 bases not matched to a gene; V was cut back by 0 bases and J by 0 bases. CDR3 length: 23 residues. The DNA for the CDR3 is TGTGCCAGCAGCTTAGGCCTTAGACTAGCGGGAGGGCAAAAGAGCTCTGGGGCCAACGTCCTGACTTTC. Residues: CASSLGLRLAGGQKSSGANVLTF.

The chain couples TRBV2 to TRBJ2-3; TRBD2 matches at 7 bases. CDR3 length: 14 residues. The germline V gene encodes CDR1 SNHLY and CDR2 FYNNEI. The V gene end was trimmed by 5 bases and the J gene end by 0 bases; junction bases not matched to a gene: 2. The DNA of the CDR3 is TGTGCCAGCAGTAGCGGGATAAGCACAGATACGCAGTATTTT. It yields the protein CASSSGISTDTQYF.

The chain combines TRBV5-1 with TRBJ2-5; D not certain. V lost 2 bases to trimming and J lost 5 bases, with 7 bases between them. The germline V gene encodes CDR1 SGHRS and CDR2 YFSETQ. CDR3 length equals 12 residues. The CDR3 reads CASSLEFETQYF. In DNA, the CDR3 is TGCGCCAGCAGCTTAGAGTTTGAGACCCAGTACTTC.

The chain uses TRBV20-1 and TRBJ2-3; D gene ambiguous. The germline CDR1 and CDR2 sequences are DFQATT and SNEGSKA (reference sequence). CDR3 length equals 11 residues. Trimming removed 4 bases at V and 4 bases at J, with 6 bases between. The CDR3 reads CSAKRSDTQYF. The CDR3 nucleotides are TGCAGTGCTAAGCGATCAGATACGCAGTATTTT.

CDR3 DNA sequence: TGTGCCAGCAGCCCCTCCCCGGACAGGGAGGTGTTTTTT. Its translation: CASSPSPDREVFF. This sequence joins TRBV3-1 (or the pseudogene TRBV3-2) and TRBJ1-4; TRBD1 agrees at 8 bases. The CDR3 is 13 residues long. V trimming: 4 bases; J trimming: 15 bases; junction bases outside the gene matches: 10. Germline CDR1 reads LGHDT; CDR2 reads YNNKEL (reference sequence).

The V and J genes are TRBV2 and TRBJ2-1, with 10 bases lining up with TRBD2. The CDR3 is 16 amino acids. The germline CDR1 and CDR2 sequences are SNHLY and FYNNEI. V shed 6 bases and J 4 bases; nucleotides not matched to a gene: 9. As DNA, the CDR3 is TGTGCCAGCAGGGACCCGAGCGGGGGGGTTTACAATGAGCAGTTCTTC. Translating gives CASRDPSGGVYNEQFF.

This clone was picked up a small number of times. The chain combines TRBV6-5 with TRBJ2-7; TRBD1 agrees at 9 bases. The CDR3 runs to 14 residues. Per germline, CDR1 MNHEY and CDR2 SVGAGI. Trimming removed 6 bases from V and 7 bases from J; junction bases left unmatched: 10. As DNA, the CDR3 is TGTGCCAGCAGGCGACGACAGGGGGGCGGGGAGCAGTACTTC. As protein: CASRRRQGGGEQYF.

The sample holds a few counts of this clone. The chain combines TRBV18 with TRBJ2-7; D is possibly TRBD2 (6 bases). This CDR3 contains 12 residues. Deletions cut 4 bases from V and 7 bases from J, with 11 bases between. CDR1 and CDR2 (germline): KGHSH, LQKENI. CDR3 amino acids: CASSLGGGEQYF. DNA for the CDR3: TGTGCCAGCTCACTTGGAGGAGGGGAGCAGTACTTC.

The V and J genes are TRBV19 and TRBJ2-5; the D is unclear. CDR3 size: 15 residues. V dropped 4 bases and J dropped 5 bases, with 17 bases sitting between them. Per germline, CDR1 LNHDA and CDR2 SQIVND (reference sequence). DNA for the CDR3: TGTGCCAGTAGTACGGAGCCTCCGGGTCGGGAGACCCAGTACTTC. Amino acid sequence: CASSTEPPGRETQYF.

This chain links TRBV5-4 with TRBJ2-7, with 7 positions matching TRBD1. Germline trimming cut 4 bases from V and 3 bases from J; bases unmatched to any gene: 13. The CDR3 has 16 amino acids. The V gene's germline CDR1 is SGHNT and CDR2 YYREEE (reference sequence). CDR3 bases: TGTGCCAGCAGCCACGGGACAGCCAGATCAGTCTACGAGCAGTACTTC. It codes for CASSHGTARSVYEQYF. Full variable domain (outside the CDR3, taken from reference TRBV5-4 and TRBJ2-7): ETGVTQSPTHLIKTRGQQVTLRCSSQSGHNTVSWYQQALGQGPQFIFQYYREEENGRGNFPPRFSGLQFPNYSSELNVNALELDDSALYLCASSHGTARSVYEQYFGPGTRLTVT.

V and J are TRBV29-1 and TRBJ2-1, with 12 bases that match TRBD1. With 0 bases clipped from V and 7 bases from J, the junction kept 10 bases outside the gene matches. The CDR3 is 17 amino acids. Germline-derived CDR1 and CDR2 are SQVTM and ANQGSEA. CDR3 nucleotides: TGCAGCGTTGAAGACAGCCGGGGACAGGGGGCCACTAATGAGCAGTTCTTC. This encodes CSVEDSRGQGATNEQFF.

The chain recombines TRBV9 with TRBJ1-2, with TRBD1 identical over 10 bases. V lost 0 bases, J lost 5 bases, and 13 bases stayed unmatched. The CDR3 is made up of 18 amino acids. Germline assignment: CDR1 SGDLS and CDR2 YYNGEE. CDR3 in DNA: TGTGCCAGCAGCGTAGACCCGGGACAGGGGATTTTGGGATATGGCTACACCTTC. This sequence encodes CASSVDPGQGILGYGYTF.

There are a few counts of this clone. The chain uses TRBV24-1 and TRBJ1-5; 10 nucleotides agree with TRBD1. The germline gives CDR1 KGHDR, CDR2 SFDVKD. V trimming: 4 bases; J trimming: 2 bases; junction bases outside the gene matches: 1. This CDR3 region has 15 residues. CDR3 in amino acids: CATSEGTGGNQPQHF. CDR3 nucleotides: TGTGCCACCAGTGAAGGGACAGGGGGCAATCAGCCCCAGCATTTT.

J is TRBJ1-4 and V is TRBV4-1; D not certain. The CDR3 spans 15 residues. CDR1 and CDR2 from the germline V gene are MGHRA and YSYEKL. The V gene lost 2 bases and the J gene lost 0 bases, with 7 bases spanning the gap. The CDR3 DNA follows: TGCGCCAGCAGCCAATCTACGGCAACTAATGAAAAACTGTTTTTT. Translation gives CASSQSTATNEKLFF.

This clone is a singleton in its sample. The rearrangement uses TRBV11-1 and TRBJ2-7; a possible D gene is TRBD2 (6 bases). CDR1 SGHAT and CDR2 FQDESV come from the germline V gene (reference sequence). Deletions cut 1 base from V and 2 bases from J, with 9 bases between. The CDR3 is 14 residues long. The CDR3: CASSLGGETYEQYF. CDR3 nucleotide sequence: TGTGCCAGCAGCTTAGGGGGGGAAACCTACGAGCAGTACTTC. Looking up the rest from reference TRBV11-1 and TRBJ2-7 gives the full variable domain: EAEVAQSPRYKITEKSQAVAFWCDPISGHATLYWYRQILGQGPELLVQFQDESVVDDSQLPKDRFSAERLKGVDSTLKIQPAELGDSAMYLCASSLGGETYEQYFGPGTRLTVT.

The chain links TRBV7-3 to TRBJ2-3; D call uncertain. The CDR3 is made up of 16 amino acids. Germline lookup yields CDR1 SGHTA and CDR2 FQGTGA. V was shortened by 0 bases and J by 2 bases, with 12 bases between the two germline ends. CDR3 nucleotides: TGTGCCAGCAGCTTAACCCCACGGAGCTCCACAGATACGCAGTATTTT. Residues: CASSLTPRSSTDTQYF.

The chain employs TRBV11-2 and TRBJ2-4, with 7 positions matching TRBD1. Trimming at V came to 6 bases and at J to 3 bases, leaving 11 bases not matched to a gene. Per germline, CDR1 SGHAT and CDR2 FQNNGV. The CDR3 is made up of 16 amino acids. CDR3 sequence: CASSSEKWDSKNIQYF. The CDR3 nucleotides are TGTGCCAGCAGTTCCGAAAAATGGGACAGCAAAAACATTCAGTACTTC. Based on the CDR3 plus reference TRBV11-2 and TRBJ2-4, the full variable domain is EAGVAQSPRYKIIEKRQSVAFWCNPISGHATLYWYQQILGQGPKLLIQFQNNGVVDDSQLPKDRFSAERLKGVDSTLKIQPAKLEDSAVYLCASSSEKWDSKNIQYFGAGTRLSVL.

This chain joins TRBV7-9 and TRBJ2-3; possibly TRBD2 for D (6 bases). Trimming stripped 5 bases from V and 1 base from J, with 10 bases between. Germline-derived CDR1 and CDR2 are SEHNR and FQNEAQ (reference sequence). This CDR3 region has 14 residues. The CDR3 sequence: CASSRDWRTDTQYF. The CDR3 DNA follows: TGTGCCAGCAGCCGGGACTGGCGCACAGATACGCAGTATTTT. Drawing the rest from reference TRBV7-9 and TRBJ2-3, the complete variable domain is DTGVSQNPRHKITKRGQNVTFRCDPISEHNRLYWYRQTLGQGPEFLTYFQNEAQLEKSRLLSDRFSAERPKGSFSTLEIQRTEQGDSAMYLCASSRDWRTDTQYFGPGTRLTVL.

J is TRBJ1-4 and V is TRBV12-3 or TRBV12-4; no clear D gene. The V gene lost 5 bases and the J gene lost 5 bases, with 6 bases spanning the gap. The CDR3 sequence is 12 residues long. CDR3 residues: CASSLFNEKLFF. CDR3 DNA: TGTGCCAGCAGTCTCTTCAATGAAAAACTGTTTTTT.